Following are 26 T cell receptor beta chains from one sample sequenced in a study of Ad26.COV2.S vaccination and SARS-CoV-2 variants. Treatment noted: roughly 18 received Ad26.COV2.S at low or high dose, single or two shots; about 5 received placebo; per-sample allocation not given. Following the first vaccine or placebo injection, samples were taken on day 63. Profiling relied on immunoSEQ multiplex PCR, and the TCRdb table lists in-frame clones only, not all of them. The sample lists around 400,000 clones, about 89% occurring once. Specimen: peripheral blood, collected in a trial of Ad26.COV2.S vaccine versus placebo. The origin of the receptors is a person aged 18 to 65 who received the Ad26.COV2.S COVID-19 vaccine or a placebo.

This chain connects TRBV4-3 to TRBJ2-6; the D is unclear. CDR3 size: 16 residues. The ends were cut back, 0 bases at V and 0 bases at J, with 6 bases in the middle. Germline V gives CDR1 LGHNA, CDR2 YSLEER. In nucleotides, the CDR3 is TGCGCCAGCAGCCAAGATGCGAGCTCTGGGGCCAACGTCCTGACTTTC. As protein: CASSQDASSGANVLTF.

This chain joins TRBV13 and TRBJ2-3, with D maybe TRBD2 (6 bases). V gave up 6 bases and J gave up 2 bases, with 12 bases separating them. The CDR3 covers 14 residues. The V gene's germline CDR1 is PRHDT and CDR2 FYEKMQ (reference sequence). Written as DNA, the CDR3 is TGTGCCAGCAGTTGGGACTCGGCCACAGATACGCAGTATTTT. This sequence encodes CASSWDSATDTQYF.

As regards this clone: In the same sample, other DNA sequences code for this CDR3. The rearrangement uses TRBV7-2 and TRBJ1-1, with D maybe TRBD1 (5 bases). The CDR3 consists of 14 residues. Germline CDR1 SGHTA, CDR2 FQGNSA. Trimming cost V 1 base and J 2 bases, with 8 bases left between them. The CDR3 region is CASSLGQGNTEAFF. The DNA for the CDR3 is TGTGCCAGCAGCTTAGGGCAGGGTAACACTGAAGCTTTCTTT.

The chain uses TRBV24-1 and TRBJ1-5; the match to TRBD1 covers 7 bases. Losses at the gene ends were 3 bases for V and 2 bases for J; bases not matched to a gene: 3. CDR3 length: 15 amino acids. Per the germline V gene, CDR1 is KGHDR and CDR2 is SFDVKD. The CDR3 protein is CATSDPGQGNQPQHF. The DNA for the CDR3 is TGTGCCACCAGTGATCCCGGACAGGGCAATCAGCCCCAGCATTTT.

This clone has only one observation. The V call is TRBV5-4, the J call TRBJ1-4; tentatively, D is TRBD1 (6 bases). Trimming shortened V by 4 bases and J by 4 bases, and 14 bases separated the two germline ends. Germline CDR1 reads SGHNT; CDR2 reads YYREEE (reference sequence). The CDR3 length is 15 residues. The chain's CDR3 is CASSDQQGGNEKLFF. The CDR3 coding sequence is TGTGCCAGCAGCGACCAACAGGGCGGTAATGAAAAACTGTTTTTT.

Only one count was recorded for this clone. The chain is built from TRBV5-1 and TRBJ1-2, with 9 positions matching TRBD1. This CDR3 has 16 residues. Germline lookup yields CDR1 SGHRS and CDR2 YFSETQ. V shed 4 bases and J 6 bases; nucleotides not matched to a gene: 13. The CDR3 protein is CASSKRGQGSPNGYTF. The CDR3 nucleotides read TGCGCCAGCAGCAAGAGAGGACAGGGGAGCCCGAATGGCTACACCTTC.

The chain's CDR3 is CASSQSGTLGPTDTQYF. DNA for the CDR3: TGCGCCAGCAGTCAATCGGGGACCCTCGGCCCCACAGATACGCAGTATTTT. J is TRBJ2-3 and V is TRBV23-1, with D tentatively TRBD1 or TRBD2 (5 bases each). TRBV23-1 is sorted into the ORF group, with uncertain function. The V end was cut by 0 bases, the J end by 2 bases, with 15 bases between. The CDR3 extends over 17 amino acids.

This clone was picked up one time. The genes are TRBV24-1 and TRBJ2-1; 10 nucleotides line up with TRBD2. The V segment lost 9 bases and the J segment 8 bases; nucleotides outside the gene matches: 15. Germline assignment: CDR1 KGHDR and CDR2 SFDVKD. The CDR3 length is 16 residues. The CDR3 DNA is TGTGCCACCGCGAATCCAAGCGGGAGGGCCAGGGATGAGCAGTTCTTC. The encoded protein is CATANPSGRARDEQFF.

The chain uses TRBV6-5 and TRBJ2-7; TRBD2 might be the D (5 bases). Germline assignment: CDR1 MNHEY and CDR2 SVGAGI. V gave up 10 bases and J gave up 6 bases, with 13 bases separating them. The CDR3 covers 11 residues. CDR3 region: CATGSRGEQYF. In nucleotides, the CDR3 is TGTGCCACCGGCAGTCGGGGCGAGCAGTACTTC.

This chain connects TRBV11-3 to TRBJ2-1; 9 bases align to TRBD2. The V gene end was trimmed by 1 base and the J gene end by 9 bases; junction bases not matched to a gene: 10. The germline gives CDR1 SGHNT, CDR2 YENEEA. This CDR3 spans 16 amino acids. CDR3 in amino acids: CASSLVGLAGFSEQFF. The CDR3 DNA reads as TGTGCCAGCAGCTTAGTGGGCCTAGCGGGATTCAGTGAGCAGTTCTTC. Using reference TRBV11-3 and TRBJ2-1 for the parts outside the CDR3, the full variable domain is EAGVVQSPRYKIIEKKQPVAFWCNPISGHNTLYWYLQNLGQGPELLIRYENEEAVDDSQLPKDRFSAERLKGVDSTLKIQPAELGDSAVYLCASSLVGLAGFSEQFFGPGTRLTVL.

This chain uses TRBV7-3 with TRBJ2-2; 9 bases agree with TRBD1. The germline V gene encodes CDR1 SGHTA and CDR2 FQGTGA. The CDR3 is 14 residues long. Trimming removed 5 bases from V and 6 bases from J; junction bases left unmatched: 4. The chain's CDR3 is CASSATGGPGELFF. The DNA of the CDR3 is TGTGCCAGCAGCGCGACAGGGGGTCCCGGGGAGCTGTTTTTT.

The CDR3 loop is CAISEPLGHANYGYTF. CDR3 DNA sequence: TGTGCCATCAGTGAGCCGTTGGGTCACGCTAACTATGGCTACACCTTC. The chain couples TRBV10-3 to TRBJ1-2; D is uncertain. Germline assignment: CDR1 ENHRY and CDR2 SYGVKD. Trimming pared 2 bases from V and 0 bases from J, leaving 13 bases between. CDR3 size: 16 residues.

V gene TRBV15 combines with J gene TRBJ1-5; D is ambiguous. CDR3 length: 17 residues. V dropped 2 bases and J dropped 0 bases, with 14 bases sitting between them. From germline, CDR1 is LNHNV and CDR2 YYDKDF (reference sequence). CDR3 coding DNA: TGTGCCACCAGCAGAAACGGGAGAAGGGATAGCAATCAGCCCCAGCATTTT. It yields the protein CATSRNGRRDSNQPQHF.

V usage is TRBV6-1 and J usage is TRBJ1-2; D gene ambiguous. Germline V lookup: CDR1 MNHNS, CDR2 SASEGT. This CDR3 has 15 amino acids. Trimming removed 2 bases from V and 0 bases from J, with 10 bases in between. The CDR3 region has the DNA TGTGCCAGCAGTGAATTGTGGTTAGCTAACTATGGCTACACCTTC. Its translation is CASSELWLANYGYTF.

This clone is a singleton in its sample. The genes are TRBV5-1 and TRBJ2-7, with 14 bases aligning to TRBD2. Unmatched junction bases numbered 3, after V lost 4 bases and J lost 3 bases. Germline assignment: CDR1 SGHRS and CDR2 YFSETQ. The CDR3 runs 15 residues. DNA of the CDR3: TGCGCCAGCAGCCGGGGGACTAGCGGGAGCTACGAGCAGTACTTC. This sequence encodes CASSRGTSGSYEQYF.

This sequence joins TRBV25-1 and TRBJ2-1; D remains ambiguous. The germline CDR1 and CDR2 sequences are MGHDK and SYGVNS. CDR3 length equals 14 residues. The V end was cut by 3 bases, the J end by 6 bases, with 12 bases between. CDR3 loop: CASSDGRSGNEQFF. DNA of the CDR3: TGTGCCAGCAGTGACGGCAGATCGGGCAATGAGCAGTTCTTC.

V and J are TRBV7-9 and TRBJ2-7; 7 bases map to TRBD2. V lost 1 base to trimming and J lost 6 bases; unmatched junction nucleotides: 15. CDR1 is SEHNR, CDR2 FQNEAQ, per germline (reference sequence). This CDR3 spans 17 amino acids. CDR3 residues: CASSLGRLREGTFEQYF. The CDR3, as DNA: TGTGCCAGCAGCTTAGGGCGACTCAGGGAGGGTACCTTCGAGCAGTACTTC.

This clone was seen only once. The chain carries TRBV6-2 or TRBV6-3 and TRBJ2-1, with TRBD2 matching 8 bases. Germline CDR1 reads MNHEY; CDR2 reads SVGEGT. CDR3 length equals 18 residues. The V and J ends lost 0 bases and 0 bases, in that order; junction bases with no gene match: 7. CDR3 nucleotide sequence: TGTGCCAGCAGTTACTCCGGGCTAGCGGGTCCCTCCTACAATGAGCAGTTCTTC. Protein sequence: CASSYSGLAGPSYNEQFF.

The V call is TRBV5-4, the J call TRBJ2-2, with 7 bases identical to TRBD2. Germline trimming cut 1 base from V and 2 bases from J; bases unmatched to any gene: 5. Germline lookup yields CDR1 SGHNT and CDR2 YYREEE (reference sequence). There are 16 residues in the CDR3. The chain's CDR3 is CASSLKASGNTGELFF. The DNA of the CDR3 is TGTGCCAGCAGCTTGAAGGCTAGCGGTAACACCGGGGAGCTGTTTTTT.

The gene calls are TRBV10-3 and TRBJ1-2; D remains ambiguous. The V end was cut by 10 bases, the J end by 2 bases, with 17 bases between. Germline loops: CDR1 ENHRY, CDR2 SYGVKD. The CDR3 totals 14 residues. The CDR3 spells CASNPGGNNYGYTF. The DNA of the CDR3 is TGTGCCAGTAACCCGGGAGGGAACAACTATGGCTACACCTTC.

V usage is TRBV5-6 and J usage is TRBJ2-2; no definite D call. Germline CDR1 SGHDT, CDR2 YYEEEE. V was shortened by 3 bases and J by 7 bases, with 10 bases between the two germline ends. The CDR3 sequence is 13 residues long. CDR3 residues: CASSSLLSGELFF. CDR3 DNA: TGTGCCAGCAGCTCCCTCCTCAGCGGGGAGCTGTTTTTT.

The CDR3 region has the DNA TGTGCCAGCAGTGAGGGGAGGGGCTCCGGGGAGCTGTTTTTT. Amino acid sequence: CASSEGRGSGELFF. This chain links TRBV6-1 with TRBJ2-2, with 7 bases aligning to TRBD2. Germline CDR1 is MNHNS and CDR2 is SASEGT. Trimming took 3 bases from V and 6 from J; bases not matched to a gene: 4. The CDR3 is made up of 14 amino acids.

The V and J genes are TRBV28 and TRBJ1-4; no reliable D call. Trimming removed 7 bases at V and 7 bases at J, with 16 bases between. Germline V lookup: CDR1 MDHEN, CDR2 SYDVKM. The CDR3 contains 14 residues. The CDR3 coding sequence is TGTGCCAGCAAACCACTCCCTTTGCGTGAAAAACTGTTTTTT. As protein: CASKPLPLREKLFF.

The V gene is TRBV9, the J gene TRBJ2-2, with D hard to call. The germline gives CDR1 SGDLS, CDR2 YYNGEE. V was clipped by 0 bases and J by 3 bases, with 12 bases between them. The CDR3 loop spans 16 amino acids. The CDR3 spells CASSVGADSYTGELFF. The CDR3 DNA follows: TGTGCCAGCAGCGTAGGGGCAGACTCCTACACCGGGGAGCTGTTTTTT.

The genes are TRBV3-1 (or the pseudogene TRBV3-2) and TRBJ2-1; D unclear. Trimming removed 0 bases from V and 5 bases from J, with 5 bases in between. The CDR3 is 13 amino acids. Germline assignment: CDR1 LGHDT and CDR2 YNNKEL (reference sequence). CDR3 nucleotides: TGTGCCAGCAGCCAAGAGTACGACAATGAGCAGTTCTTC. Translation gives CASSQEYDNEQFF.

The genes are TRBV7-8 and TRBJ1-5; 7 bases are shared with TRBD1. The CDR3 runs 15 residues. With V trimmed by 6 bases and J by 1 base, 6 bases remained unmatched. Germline assignment: CDR1 SGHVS and CDR2 FQNEAQ. Here the CDR3 reads CASRQAGQSNQPQHF. CDR3 sequence (DNA): TGTGCCAGCAGACAGGCGGGACAGAGCAATCAGCCCCAGCATTTT.